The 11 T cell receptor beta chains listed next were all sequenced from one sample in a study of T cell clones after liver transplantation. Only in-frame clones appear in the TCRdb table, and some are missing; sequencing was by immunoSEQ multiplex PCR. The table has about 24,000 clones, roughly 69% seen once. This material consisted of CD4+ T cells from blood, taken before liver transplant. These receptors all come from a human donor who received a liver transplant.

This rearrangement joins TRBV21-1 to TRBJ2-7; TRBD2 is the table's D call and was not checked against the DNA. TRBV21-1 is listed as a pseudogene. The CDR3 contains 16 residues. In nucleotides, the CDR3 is TGTGCCAGCAGCAAGGGGGGTACTAGCGGGTCCTACGAGCAGTACGTC. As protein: CASSKGGTSGSYEQYV.

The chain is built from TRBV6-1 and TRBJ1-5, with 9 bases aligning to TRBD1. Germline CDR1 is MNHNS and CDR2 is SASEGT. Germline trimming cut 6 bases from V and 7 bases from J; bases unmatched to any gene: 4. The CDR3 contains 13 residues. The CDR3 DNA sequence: TGTGCCAGCAGGGGACAGGGAGAGCAGCCCCAGCATTTT. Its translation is CASRGQGEQPQHF.

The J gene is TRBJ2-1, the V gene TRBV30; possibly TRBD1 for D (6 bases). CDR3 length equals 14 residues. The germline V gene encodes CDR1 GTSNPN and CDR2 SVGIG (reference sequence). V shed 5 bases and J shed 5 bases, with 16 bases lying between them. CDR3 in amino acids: CAWGDGGAHNEQFF. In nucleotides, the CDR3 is TGTGCCTGGGGGGATGGGGGCGCACACAATGAGCAGTTCTTC. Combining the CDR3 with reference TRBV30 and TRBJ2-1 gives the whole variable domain SQTIHQWPATLVQPVGSPLSLECTVEGTSNPNLYWYRQAAGRGLQLLFYSVGIGQISSEVPQNLSASRPQDRQFILSSKKLLLSDSGFYLCAWGDGGAHNEQFFGPGTRLTVL.

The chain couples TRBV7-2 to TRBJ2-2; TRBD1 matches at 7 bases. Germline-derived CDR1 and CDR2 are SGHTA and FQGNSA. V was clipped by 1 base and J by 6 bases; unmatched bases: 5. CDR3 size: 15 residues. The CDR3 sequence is CASSLEGRGSGELFF. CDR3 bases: TGTGCCAGCAGCTTAGAGGGCAGGGGGTCCGGGGAGCTGTTTTTT.

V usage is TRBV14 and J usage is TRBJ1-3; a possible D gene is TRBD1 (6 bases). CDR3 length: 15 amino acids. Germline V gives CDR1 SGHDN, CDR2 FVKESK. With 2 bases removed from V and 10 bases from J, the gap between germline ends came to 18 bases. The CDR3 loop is CASSQLGQHLGTIYF. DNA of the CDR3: TGTGCCAGCAGCCAACTAGGACAGCACCTTGGGACCATATATTTT.

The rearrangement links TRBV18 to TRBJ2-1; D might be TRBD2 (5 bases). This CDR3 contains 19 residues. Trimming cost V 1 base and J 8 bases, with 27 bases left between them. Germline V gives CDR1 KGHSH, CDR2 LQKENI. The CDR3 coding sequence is TGTGCCAGCTCACCACGGATTCAATCATTCGCGAGGGCTCCCCATGAGCAGTTCTTC. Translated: CASSPRIQSFARAPHEQFF.

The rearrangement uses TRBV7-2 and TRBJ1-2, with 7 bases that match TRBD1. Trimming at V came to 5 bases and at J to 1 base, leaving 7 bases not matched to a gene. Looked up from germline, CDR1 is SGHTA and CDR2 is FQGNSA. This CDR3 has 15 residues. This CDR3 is CASSPDRSINYGYTF. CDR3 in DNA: TGTGCCAGCAGCCCGGACAGGTCTATTAACTATGGCTACACCTTC.

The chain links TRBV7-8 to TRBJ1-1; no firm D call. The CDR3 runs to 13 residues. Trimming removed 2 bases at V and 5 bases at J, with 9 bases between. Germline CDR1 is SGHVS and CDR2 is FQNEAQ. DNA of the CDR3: TGTGCCAGCAGCTTACAAGGAGGTACTGAAGCTTTCTTT. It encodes CASSLQGGTEAFF.

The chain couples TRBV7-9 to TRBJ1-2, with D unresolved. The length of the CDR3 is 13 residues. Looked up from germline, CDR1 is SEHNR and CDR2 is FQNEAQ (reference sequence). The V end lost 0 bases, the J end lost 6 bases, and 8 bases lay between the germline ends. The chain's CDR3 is CASSLAGVDGYTF. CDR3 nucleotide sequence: TGTGCCAGCAGCTTAGCGGGAGTGGATGGCTACACCTTC. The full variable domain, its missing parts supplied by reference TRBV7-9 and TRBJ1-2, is DTGVSQNPRHKITKRGQNVTFRCDPISEHNRLYWYRQTLGQGPEFLTYFQNEAQLEKSRLLSDRFSAERPKGSFSTLEIQRTEQGDSAMYLCASSLAGVDGYTFGSGTRLTVV.

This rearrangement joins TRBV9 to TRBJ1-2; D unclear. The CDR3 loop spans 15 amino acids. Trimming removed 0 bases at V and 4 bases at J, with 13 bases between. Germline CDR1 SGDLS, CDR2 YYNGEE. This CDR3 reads CASSVEGRFGYGYTF. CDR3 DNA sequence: TGTGCCAGCAGCGTAGAAGGCCGTTTTGGCTATGGCTACACCTTC. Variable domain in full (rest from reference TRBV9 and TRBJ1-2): DSGVTQTPKHLITATGQRVTLRCSPRSGDLSVYWYQQSLDQGLQFLIQYYNGEERAKGNILERFSAQQFPDLHSELNLSSLELGDSALYFCASSVEGRFGYGYTFGSGTRLTVV.

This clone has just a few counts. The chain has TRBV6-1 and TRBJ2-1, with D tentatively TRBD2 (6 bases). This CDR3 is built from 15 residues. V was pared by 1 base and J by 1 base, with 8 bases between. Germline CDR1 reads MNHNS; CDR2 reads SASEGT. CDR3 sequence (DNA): TGTGCCAGCAGTGAAGATGGGGGGTCCTACAATGAGCAGTTCTTC. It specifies CASSEDGGSYNEQFF.